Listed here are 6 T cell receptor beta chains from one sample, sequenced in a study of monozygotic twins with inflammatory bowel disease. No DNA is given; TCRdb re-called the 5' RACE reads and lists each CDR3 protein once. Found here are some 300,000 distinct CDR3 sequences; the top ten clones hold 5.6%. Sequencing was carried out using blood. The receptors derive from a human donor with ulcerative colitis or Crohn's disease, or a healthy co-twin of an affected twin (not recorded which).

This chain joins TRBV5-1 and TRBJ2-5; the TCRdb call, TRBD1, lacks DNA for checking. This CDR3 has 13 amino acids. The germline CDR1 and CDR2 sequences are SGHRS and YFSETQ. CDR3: CASSYQGDETQYF.

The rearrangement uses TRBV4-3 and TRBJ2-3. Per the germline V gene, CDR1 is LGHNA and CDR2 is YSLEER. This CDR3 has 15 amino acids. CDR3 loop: CASSQERRNTDTQYF.

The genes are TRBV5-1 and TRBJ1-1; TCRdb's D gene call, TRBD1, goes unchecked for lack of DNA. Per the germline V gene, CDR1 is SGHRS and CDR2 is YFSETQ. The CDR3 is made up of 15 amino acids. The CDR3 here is CASSELQGKGTEAFF.

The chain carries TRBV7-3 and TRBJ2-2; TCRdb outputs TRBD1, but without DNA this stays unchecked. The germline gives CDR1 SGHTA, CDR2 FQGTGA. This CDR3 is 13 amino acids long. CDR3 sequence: CASNRDGDGELFF.

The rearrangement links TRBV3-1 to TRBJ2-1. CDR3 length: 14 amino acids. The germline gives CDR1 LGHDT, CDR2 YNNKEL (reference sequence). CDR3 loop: CASSLDHNYNEQFF.

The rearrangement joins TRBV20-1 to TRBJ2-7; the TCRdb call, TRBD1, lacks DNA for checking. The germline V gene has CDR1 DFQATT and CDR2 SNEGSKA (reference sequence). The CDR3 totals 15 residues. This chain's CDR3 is CSARDQGRGTYEQYF.